The rows below give T cell receptor beta chains drawn from one sample of a study of a mutant IDH1 vaccine in newly diagnosed glioma. No cognate antigen is known for these TCRs. Profiled with immunoSEQ multiplex PCR; TCRdb holds only in-frame clones, not every one. The repertoire holds approximately 110,000 clones, about 90% seen once, with roughly 0.62% in the top ten. The input for sequencing was PBMCs, taken from a glioma patient whose treatment included an IDH1 peptide vaccine. The receptors come from a woman in her forties or fifties with glioma. The CDR3 runs from the conserved cysteine through the conserved F or W. Fields, in order: clone size, D gene, J gene, V gene, CDR3 protein, CDR3 DNA. D genes are given only for firm matches. Only some rows state a clone size, as once, few, many or a class for expanded clones.

clone size: -
D gene: -
J gene: TRBJ1-5
V gene: TRBV10-3
CDR3 protein: CAISGTGSGNQPQHF
CDR3 DNA: TGTGCCATCAGCGGTACAGGGAGTGGCAATCAGCCCCAGCATTTT

clone size: once
D gene: TRBD1
J gene: TRBJ2-5
V gene: TRBV6-5
CDR3 protein: CASSQGALAGTQYF
CDR3 DNA: TGTGCCAGCTCACAGGGGGCCCTCGCAGGGACCCAGTACTTC

clone size: -
D gene: TRBD1
J gene: TRBJ2-7
V gene: TRBV5-1
CDR3 protein: CASSQQGGSYEQYF
CDR3 DNA: TGCGCCAGCAGCCAACAGGGGGGATCCTACGAGCAGTACTTC

clone size: -
D gene: -
J gene: TRBJ2-1
V gene: TRBV11-2
CDR3 protein: CASSFRTAYYNEQFF
CDR3 DNA: TGTGCCAGCAGCTTTCGGACAGCCTACTACAATGAGCAGTTCTTC

clone size: -
D gene: -
J gene: TRBJ2-1
V gene: TRBV9
CDR3 protein: CASSVGSVVREQFF
CDR3 DNA: TGTGCCAGCAGCGTAGGAAGCGTTGTGAGGGAGCAGTTCTTC

clone size: -
D gene: -
J gene: TRBJ1-6
V gene: TRBV6-6
CDR3 protein: CASSYSRPLFNSPLHF
CDR3 DNA: TGTGCCAGCAGTTACTCGAGGCCACTTTTTAATTCACCCCTCCACTTT

clone size: -
D gene: -
J gene: TRBJ2-7
V gene: TRBV4-1
CDR3 protein: CASSQVGGVGYEQYF
CDR3 DNA: TGCGCCAGCAGCCAAGTCGGAGGGGTCGGGTACGAGCAGTACTTC

clone size: -
D gene: -
J gene: TRBJ2-3
V gene: TRBV2
CDR3 protein: CASNAGPYGADTQYF
CDR3 DNA: TGTGCCAGCAACGCGGGACCCTACGGCGCAGATACGCAGTATTTT

clone size: -
D gene: TRBD1
J gene: TRBJ1-6
V gene: TRBV6-5
CDR3 protein: CASEDRANNSPLHF
CDR3 DNA: TGTGCCAGCGAAGACAGGGCAAACAATTCACCCCTCCACTTT

clone size: -
D gene: TRBD2
J gene: TRBJ2-3
V gene: TRBV15
CDR3 protein: CATSSGTSGTDTQYF
CDR3 DNA: TGTGCCACCAGCAGCGGGACTAGCGGGACAGATACGCAGTATTTT

clone size: -
D gene: -
J gene: TRBJ2-1
V gene: TRBV27
CDR3 protein: CASSSPAGNTYNEQFF
CDR3 DNA: TGTGCCAGCTCCTCCCCCGCGGGGAACACCTACAATGAGCAGTTCTTC

clone size: -
D gene: TRBD2
J gene: TRBJ2-7
V gene: TRBV7-8
CDR3 protein: CASTLLGTSGHSYEQYF
CDR3 DNA: TGTGCCAGCACCTTACTTGGGACTAGCGGGCACTCCTACGAGCAGTACTTC

clone size: -
D gene: -
J gene: TRBJ2-1
V gene: TRBV9
CDR3 protein: CASSVEGMDFVGYNEQFF
CDR3 DNA: TGTGCCAGCAGCGTAGAAGGCATGGACTTCGTGGGTTACAATGAGCAGTTCTTC

clone size: -
D gene: -
J gene: TRBJ2-1
V gene: TRBV7-9
CDR3 protein: CASSLPDFGAYNEQFF
CDR3 DNA: TGTGCCAGCAGCCTACCGGACTTTGGGGCCTACAATGAGCAGTTCTTC

clone size: -
D gene: TRBD2
J gene: TRBJ2-7
V gene: TRBV27
CDR3 protein: CASSIGLSAYSQRREDSYEQYF
CDR3 DNA: TGTGCCAGCAGCATCGGACTATCGGCATATTCTCAGCGGCGGGAGGACTCCTACGAGCAGTACTTC

clone size: -
D gene: TRBD1
J gene: TRBJ2-2
V gene: TRBV7-8
CDR3 protein: CASKQGALDTGELFF
CDR3 DNA: TGTGCCAGCAAACAGGGGGCGTTGGACACCGGGGAGCTGTTTTTT

clone size: -
D gene: TRBD2
J gene: TRBJ2-7
V gene: TRBV7-9
CDR3 protein: CASSPRLAGGSSSYEQYF
CDR3 DNA: TGTGCCAGCAGCCCTAGACTAGCGGGAGGTTCGAGCTCCTACGAGCAGTACTTC

clone size: -
D gene: -
J gene: TRBJ1-3
V gene: TRBV30
CDR3 protein: CAWSVSGGSGNTIYF
CDR3 DNA: TGTGCCTGGAGTGTAAGTGGCGGCTCTGGAAACACCATATATTTT

clone size: -
D gene: -
J gene: TRBJ2-5
V gene: TRBV7-2
CDR3 protein: CASSLAQGQTQYF
CDR3 DNA: TGTGCCAGCAGCTTAGCGCAAGGGCAGACCCAGTACTTC

clone size: -
D gene: TRBD2
J gene: TRBJ2-1
V gene: TRBV5-1
CDR3 protein: CASSLTSGEYNEQFF
CDR3 DNA: TGCGCCAGCAGCTTGACTAGCGGGGAGTACAATGAGCAGTTCTTC

clone size: -
D gene: -
J gene: TRBJ1-5
V gene: TRBV6-1
CDR3 protein: CASSAPGRRQPQHF
CDR3 DNA: TGTGCCAGCAGTGCCCCGGGGAGGCGACAGCCCCAGCATTTT

clone size: -
D gene: TRBD1
J gene: TRBJ2-5
V gene: TRBV6-1
CDR3 protein: CASSARQGEETQYF
CDR3 DNA: TGTGCCAGCAGTGCACGACAGGGGGAAGAGACCCAGTACTTC

clone size: -
D gene: TRBD2
J gene: TRBJ2-2
V gene: TRBV6-6
CDR3 protein: CASSYDGRDTGELFF
CDR3 DNA: TGTGCCAGCAGTTACGACGGGAGGGACACCGGGGAGCTGTTTTTT

clone size: -
D gene: -
J gene: TRBJ2-7
V gene: TRBV5-1
CDR3 protein: CASSPRGADEQYF
CDR3 DNA: TGCGCCAGCAGCCCCCGGGGGGCGGACGAGCAGTACTTC

clone size: -
D gene: -
J gene: TRBJ1-4
V gene: TRBV28
CDR3 protein: CAWGDNNEKLFF
CDR3 DNA: TGTGCCTGGGGAGACAATAATGAAAAACTGTTTTTT

clone size: -
D gene: TRBD2
J gene: TRBJ2-2
V gene: TRBV25-1
CDR3 protein: CATGGSLAVNTGELFF
CDR3 DNA: TGTGCCACGGGGGGATCACTAGCGGTAAACACCGGGGAGCTGTTTTTT

clone size: -
D gene: TRBD2
J gene: TRBJ2-5
V gene: TRBV5-1
CDR3 protein: CASSSFGASGVGGETQYF
CDR3 DNA: TGCGCCAGCAGCTCCTTCGGGGCTAGCGGAGTGGGAGGGGAGACCCAGTACTTC

clone size: once
D gene: -
J gene: TRBJ1-5
V gene: TRBV5-6
CDR3 protein: CASSRTEGGVSNQPQHF
CDR3 DNA: TGTGCCAGCAGCCGAACCGAGGGTGGGGTTAGCAATCAGCCCCAGCATTTT

clone size: once
D gene: -
J gene: TRBJ1-1
V gene: TRBV28
CDR3 protein: CASSWKKTEAFF
CDR3 DNA: TGTGCCAGCAGTTGGAAGAAAACTGAAGCTTTCTTT

clone size: -
D gene: -
J gene: TRBJ2-7
V gene: TRBV29-1
CDR3 protein: CSVEVRGNNDEQYF
CDR3 DNA: TGCAGCGTTGAAGTGAGAGGGAATAACGACGAGCAGTACTTC

clone size: -
D gene: TRBD2
J gene: TRBJ2-2
V gene: TRBV18
CDR3 protein: CASSPPGLANTGELFF
CDR3 DNA: TGTGCCAGCTCACCGCCCGGACTAGCGAACACCGGGGAGCTGTTTTTT

clone size: -
D gene: TRBD1
J gene: TRBJ2-1
V gene: TRBV2
CDR3 protein: CASSERTGGNEQFF
CDR3 DNA: TGTGCCAGCAGTGAGAGGACAGGGGGCAATGAGCAGTTCTTC

clone size: -
D gene: -
J gene: TRBJ2-7
V gene: TRBV20-1
CDR3 protein: CSARGRYEQYF
CDR3 DNA: TGCAGTGCTAGGGGGCGTTACGAGCAGTACTTC

clone size: -
D gene: -
J gene: TRBJ1-5
V gene: TRBV4-2
CDR3 protein: CASSQEGLPQPQHF
CDR3 DNA: TGTGCCAGCAGCCAAGAAGGGCTTCCCCAGCCCCAGCATTTT

clone size: -
D gene: -
J gene: TRBJ2-1
V gene: TRBV9
CDR3 protein: CASSVEGGINSYNEQFF
CDR3 DNA: TGTGCCAGCAGCGTAGAGGGGGGGATCAACTCCTACAATGAGCAGTTCTTC

clone size: -
D gene: TRBD2
J gene: TRBJ2-1
V gene: TRBV2
CDR3 protein: CASTVGTSGYNEQFF
CDR3 DNA: TGTGCCAGCACCGTCGGGACTAGCGGATACAATGAGCAGTTCTTC

clone size: -
D gene: TRBD1
J gene: TRBJ1-1
V gene: TRBV6-5
CDR3 protein: CASIVQGASTEAFF
CDR3 DNA: TGTGCCAGCATTGTACAGGGGGCGAGCACTGAAGCTTTCTTT

clone size: -
D gene: TRBD1
J gene: TRBJ2-2
V gene: TRBV4-1
CDR3 protein: CATKDRAGTGELFF
CDR3 DNA: TGCGCCACAAAGGACAGGGCGGGCACCGGGGAGCTGTTTTTT

clone size: -
D gene: -
J gene: TRBJ2-7
V gene: TRBV27
CDR3 protein: CASSFSGTPEYF
CDR3 DNA: TGTGCCAGCAGTTTTAGTGGCACCCCCGAGTACTTC

clone size: -
D gene: -
J gene: TRBJ1-2
V gene: TRBV11-2
CDR3 protein: CASSSVRGKDYGYTF
CDR3 DNA: TGTGCCAGCAGCTCAGTCCGGGGGAAGGACTATGGCTACACCTTC

clone size: -
D gene: TRBD1
J gene: TRBJ1-4
V gene: TRBV5-1
CDR3 protein: CASSPGQGGEKLFF
CDR3 DNA: TGCGCCAGCAGCCCGGGACAGGGCGGTGAAAAACTGTTTTTT

clone size: -
D gene: -
J gene: TRBJ1-2
V gene: TRBV7-8
CDR3 protein: CASSLRSANYGYTF
CDR3 DNA: TGTGCCAGCAGCTTGCGGTCAGCTAACTATGGCTACACCTTC

clone size: -
D gene: -
J gene: TRBJ2-3
V gene: TRBV29-1
CDR3 protein: CSVDTATVSTDTQYF
CDR3 DNA: TGCAGCGTTGACACTGCGACCGTTAGCACAGATACGCAGTATTTT

clone size: -
D gene: TRBD1
J gene: TRBJ2-5
V gene: TRBV9
CDR3 protein: CASSTRQGRETQYF
CDR3 DNA: TGTGCCAGCAGCACTAGACAGGGGCGAGAGACCCAGTACTTC

clone size: -
D gene: TRBD1
J gene: TRBJ1-4
V gene: TRBV5-8
CDR3 protein: CASSLALGTGNEKLFF
CDR3 DNA: TGTGCCAGCAGCTTGGCCCTCGGGACAGGGAACGAAAAACTGTTTTTT

clone size: -
D gene: TRBD2
J gene: TRBJ2-5
V gene: TRBV6-6
CDR3 protein: CASSSREGETQYF
CDR3 DNA: TGTGCCAGCAGTTCCCGGGAGGGAGAGACCCAGTACTTC

clone size: -
D gene: TRBD1
J gene: TRBJ2-6
V gene: TRBV6-1
CDR3 protein: CASRDRDLKANVLTF
CDR3 DNA: TGTGCCAGCAGAGACAGGGACCTTAAGGCCAACGTCCTGACTTTC

clone size: -
D gene: -
J gene: TRBJ2-5
V gene: TRBV29-1
CDR3 protein: CSVGVGGWETQYF
CDR3 DNA: TGCAGCGTTGGCGTAGGGGGGTGGGAGACCCAGTACTTC

clone size: -
D gene: -
J gene: TRBJ2-7
V gene: TRBV30
CDR3 protein: CAWSPGNSYEQYF
CDR3 DNA: TGTGCCTGGAGTCCAGGGAATTCCTACGAGCAGTACTTC

clone size: few
D gene: -
J gene: TRBJ1-2
V gene: TRBV20-1
CDR3 protein: CSAQEGYGYTF
CDR3 DNA: TGCAGTGCTCAGGAGGGCTATGGCTACACCTTC